The 27 T cell receptor delta chains in this list originate from one sample, sequenced in a study of gammadelta T cells in human blood. TCRdb used CATT to re-call clones from the RT-PCR reads. The sample includes roughly 290 delta-chain clones, 46% of them seen just once. Sequencing used Vgamma9Vdelta2 gamma-delta T cells from infant blood. The source is a human donor.

This clone has only a few counts. Within the sample, other DNA sequences also encode this same CDR3. J is TRDJ3 and V is TRDV2, with TRDD3 matching over 12 bases. Here the J gene came from matching the DNA to germline, since TCRdb omits it. CDR3 length: 18 residues. V lost 3 bases and J lost 0; bases outside the gene matches: 2. CDR1 and CDR2 (germline): GEAIGNYY, EKD. The CDR3 coding sequence is TGTGCCTGTGACGTACTGGGGGATACCTCCTGGGACACCCGACAGATGTTTTTC. Amino acid sequence: CACDVLGDTSWDTRQMFF.

Worth noting for this clone: TCRdb lists the protein of a much larger clone for this DNA, which differs at residue 8, so this is likely a read error; the protein given here is translated from the DNA itself. This chain joins TRDV2 and TRDJ3; perhaps TRDD3 as D (6 bases). TCRdb is silent on the J gene; assignment here came from matching the DNA to germline. V lost 3 bases and J lost 0, with 23 bases in between. This CDR3 region has 21 residues. Germline V gives CDR1 GEAIGNYY, CDR2 EKD. CDR3 sequence (DNA): TGTGCCTGTGACGCGTACTGGTGGATACCCCTTAGCTCCTGGGACACCCGACAGATGTTTTTC. Translation: CACDAYWWIPLSSWDTRQMFF.

This clone was seen more than once but under ten times. The likely explanation is a read error, given a far larger clone one base away. Other nucleotide sequences from this sample produce the same CDR3. This chain links TRDV2 with TRDJ3; 11 bases map to TRDD3. The J gene, absent from TCRdb, was called here by matching the DNA to germline. The trim removed 4 bases at V and 0 bases at J, leaving 7 bases unmatched. CDR3 length: 19 residues. The germline gives CDR1 GEAIGNYY, CDR2 EKD. This CDR3 reads CACDTVLGDTSWDTRQMFF. The DNA of the CDR3 is TGTGCCTGTGATACCGTCCTGGGGGATACCTCCTGGGACACCCGACAGATGTTTTTC.

Concerning this clone itself: Only one base separates this from a far larger clonotype, so it likely reflects a read error. Additional DNA sequences in this sample encode the identical CDR3. The rearrangement joins TRDV2 to TRDJ3; TRDD3 matches 10 bases. In the absence of a J gene in TCRdb, the DNA was matched to germline to assign it here. The germline gives CDR1 GEAIGNYY, CDR2 EKD. J was trimmed by 0 bases and V by 1 base; bases with no gene match: 11. There are 21 residues in the CDR3. CDR3 bases: TGTGCCTGTGACACGTGGTCCGGGGGATACGGGAGCTCCTGGGACACCCGACAGATGTTTTTC. Protein: CACDTWSGGYGSSWDTRQMFF.

As regards this clone: The translation of this DNA and the TCRdb protein of a much larger clone differ at residue 15, probably owing to a read error; the protein shown here is translated from the DNA. The chain employs TRDV2 and TRDJ3; 12 nucleotides match TRDD3. The J gene is not listed in TCRdb, so it was assigned here from a DNA match to germline. Germline V gene data show CDR1 as GEAIGNYY and CDR2 as EKD. The CDR3 is made up of 21 amino acids. The CDR3 protein is CACDTWSGGYGSSWNTRQMFF. CDR3 coding DNA: TGTGCCTGTGACACGTGGTCTGGGGGATACGGGAGCTCCTGGAACACCCGACAGATGTTTTTC.

A remark on this clone: The protein recorded in TCRdb matches a much larger clone and deviates from this DNA's translation at residue 4, suggesting a read error; the protein here is obtained by translating the DNA. This chain links TRDV2 with TRDJ3; 7 bases are a match to TRDD3. No J gene was available from TCRdb, and it was assigned here by a germline match of the DNA. The CDR3 runs 19 residues. Germline V gene lookup returns CDR1 GEAIGNYY and CDR2 EKD. CDR3 region: CACGTAYWGNSWDTRQMFF. CDR3 DNA sequence: TGTGCCTGTGGCACCGCTTATTGGGGGAACTCCTGGGACACCCGACAGATGTTTTTC.

Worth noting for this clone: It differs at one base from a far larger clone, so likely a read error. The chain employs TRDV2 and TRDJ3; 12 positions match TRDD3. TCRdb is silent on the J gene; assignment here came from matching the DNA to germline. Per germline, CDR1 GEAIGNYY and CDR2 EKD. The CDR3 is made up of 18 amino acids. Here the CDR3 reads CARDTGGYSSWDTRQMFF. CDR3 in DNA: TGTGCCCGTGACACTGGGGGATACAGCTCCTGGGACACTCGACAGATGTTTTTC.

A remark on this clone: The protein that TCRdb holds for this DNA derives from a much larger clone and differs from the translated DNA at residue 17, which likely indicates a read error; the protein shown here is translated from the DNA. No J gene was called, and the V gene is TRDV2; the table's D call, TRDD3, has no DNA check behind it. The CDR3 has 19 residues. From germline, CDR1 is GEAIGNYY and CDR2 EKD. CDR3 in amino acids: CACDTVLGDTSWDTRQIFF. DNA for the CDR3: TGTGCCTGTGACACCGTCCTGGGGGATACCTCCTGGGACACCCGACAGATATTTTTC.

This clone was observed a handful of times. TCRdb has a much larger clone's protein, which differs at residue 10 from the translation of this DNA, likely because of a read error; what is shown is the protein translated from the DNA. The rearrangement links TRDV2 to TRDJ3; 11 nucleotides match TRDD3. This CDR3 comprises 21 residues. The ends lost 3 bases at V and 0 bases at J; junction bases unmatched: 12. Germline assignment: CDR1 GEAIGNYY and CDR2 EKD. This CDR3 reads CACDAYWGISLSSWDTRQMFF. CDR3 sequence (DNA): TGTGCCTGTGACGCGTACTGGGGGATATCCCTTAGCTCCTGGGACACCCGACAGATGTTTTTC.

A note on this clone: Other DNA variants within this sample encode the same CDR3. The chain is built from TRDV2 and TRDJ1; 10 bases agree with TRDD3. The J gene is absent in TCRdb and was assigned here via DNA matching to germline. The V and J ends lost 5 bases and 2 bases, in that order; junction bases with no gene match: 4. The CDR3 consists of 14 residues. The germline gives CDR1 GEAIGNYY, CDR2 EKD. CDR3 sequence: CACVPLGDTDKLIF. The CDR3 DNA reads as TGTGCCTGTGTCCCACTGGGGGATACCGATAAACTCATCTTT.

This clone was observed a few times. This DNA's translation differs at residue 8 from TCRdb's protein, which comes from a much larger clone; a read error is likely, and the protein shown is translated from the DNA. The rearrangement joins TRDV2 to TRDJ3, with a tentative D call TRDD3 (6 bases). As TCRdb names no J gene, one was assigned here on the basis of a DNA match to germline. The germline CDR1 and CDR2 sequences are GEAIGNYY and EKD. The CDR3 contains 19 residues. Between the trimmed V and J ends, which lost 0 bases and 0 bases, there was a span of 14 bases. CDR3 DNA sequence: TGTGCCTGTGACACCGCTTATCGGGGGAACTCCTGGGACACCCGACAGATGTTTTTC. Amino acids: CACDTAYRGNSWDTRQMFF.

This clone was counted a few times. This probably arose from a read error, given a far larger clone one base away. Other DNA sequences in this specimen translate into the identical CDR3. This rearrangement joins TRDV2 to TRDJ3; 11 bases align to TRDD3. Assignment of the J gene here rests on matching the DNA to germline, because TCRdb gives none. Germline V gene sequence: CDR1 GEAIGNYY, CDR2 EKD. The CDR3 is made up of 19 amino acids. CDR3: CACDTVLGDTSWDTRQMFF. The CDR3 DNA reads TGTGCTTGTGACACCGTCCTGGGGGATACCTCCTGGGACACCCGACAGATGTTTTTC.

As concerns this clone: The protein in TCRdb stems from a much larger clone and differs at residue 6 from this DNA's translation, likely a read error; here the protein is translated from the DNA. This chain joins TRDV2 and TRDJ3; TRDD3 agrees at 12 bases. TCRdb offers no J gene call, so here the DNA was matched to germline to obtain one. The ends lost 1 base at V and 0 bases at J; junction bases unmatched: 9. In germline, CDR1 is GEAIGNYY, CDR2 EKD. The CDR3 length is 21 residues. The CDR3 nucleotides are TGTGCCTGTGACACGCGGTCTGGGGGATACGGGAGCTCCTGGGACACCCGACAGATGTTTTTC. This gives the protein CACDTRSGGYGSSWDTRQMFF.

Concerning this clone itself: The mismatch at residue 4 between this DNA's translation and the TCRdb protein of a much larger clone likely reflects a read error; the protein shown is translated from the DNA. The chain joins TRDV2 to TRDJ3; TRDD3 matches at 12 bases. The J gene was not available in TCRdb and was assigned here by matching the DNA to germline segments. The CDR3 loop spans 21 amino acids. The V segment lost 4 bases and the J segment 0 bases; nucleotides outside the gene matches: 12. The germline gives CDR1 GEAIGNYY, CDR2 EKD. CDR3 sequence reads: CACETWSGGYGSSWDTRQMFF. The CDR3 nucleotides are TGTGCCTGTGAGACGTGGTCTGGGGGATACGGGAGCTCCTGGGACACCCGACAGATGTTTTTC.

On this clone itself: TCRdb pairs this DNA with a much larger clone's protein that differs at residue 5, likely a read error; the protein shown was translated from the DNA. The chain joins TRDV2 to TRDJ3, with 12 nucleotides matching TRDD3. TCRdb records no J gene; here it was assigned by comparing the DNA to germline. V shed 3 bases and J 0 bases; nucleotides not matched to a gene: 11. Germline V lookup: CDR1 GEAIGNYY, CDR2 EKD. The CDR3 contains 21 residues. The CDR3 protein is CACDSWSGGYGSSWDTRQMFF. CDR3 nucleotide sequence: TGTGCCTGTGACTCGTGGTCTGGGGGATACGGGAGCTCCTGGGACACCCGACAGATGTTTTTC.

Note on this clone: TCRdb assigns this DNA the protein of a much larger clone, which departs from its translation at residue 9; this likely reflects a read error, and the protein shown comes from translating the DNA. The chain joins TRDV2 to TRDJ3; 10 nucleotides agree with TRDD3. TCRdb is silent on the J gene; assignment here came from matching the DNA to germline. Trimming removed 3 bases from V and 0 bases from J; junction bases left unmatched: 13. This CDR3 contains 21 residues. From germline, CDR1 is GEAIGNYY and CDR2 EKD. This CDR3 is CACDAYWGMPLSSWDTRQMFF. CDR3 nucleotide sequence: TGTGCCTGTGACGCGTACTGGGGGATGCCCCTTAGCTCCTGGGACACCCGACAGATGTTTTTC.

Points on this clone: TCRdb has a much larger clone's protein, which differs at residue 11 from the translation of this DNA, likely because of a read error; what is shown is the protein translated from the DNA. The V gene is TRDV2, the J gene TRDJ3; 12 positions agree with TRDD3. Germline assignment: CDR1 GEAIGNYY and CDR2 EKD. V shed 3 bases, J shed 0 bases, and the junction held 11 bases outside the gene matches. CDR3 length: 21 residues. The CDR3 DNA follows: TGTGCCTGTGACGCGTACTGGGGGATACCCATTAGCTCCTGGGACACCCGACAGATGTTTTTC. Its translation is CACDAYWGIPISSWDTRQMFF.

This clone was observed a handful of times. A far more abundant clone sits one base away, making this likely a read error. The rearrangement links TRDV2 to TRDJ1; TRDD3 matches at 8 bases. Germline matching of the DNA provided the J gene here, since TCRdb leaves it blank. Germline CDR1 and CDR2: GEAIGNYY and EKD. CDR3 length: 14 amino acids. The CDR3 DNA sequence: TGTGCCGGTGACGTACTGGGGGACACCGATAAACTCATCTTT. This gives the protein CAGDVLGDTDKLIF.

This clone was counted between two and nine times. A far more abundant clone sits one base away, making this likely a read error. Other DNA sequences within the sample encode an identical CDR3. The chain carries TRDV2 and TRDJ3; 12 positions agree with TRDD3. Germline V gene lookup returns CDR1 GEAIGNYY and CDR2 EKD. This CDR3 has 21 amino acids. CDR3 DNA: TGTGCCTGTGACACGTGGTCTGGGGGATACGGGAGCTCCTGGGACACCCGACAAATGTTTTTC. Residues: CACDTWSGGYGSSWDTRQMFF.

With regard to this clone: With a far larger clone one base away, a read error is the likely cause. The sample holds other DNA sequences that translate to the same CDR3. The gene calls are TRDV2 and TRDJ3; 7 bases agree with TRDD3. Because TCRdb records no J gene, it was assigned here through a match of the DNA to germline. There are 19 residues in the CDR3. From germline, CDR1 is GEAIGNYY and CDR2 EKD. For the CDR3, the DNA is TGTGCTTGTGACACCGCTTATTGGGGGAACTCCTGGGACACCCGACAGATGTTTTTC. Its protein product is CACDTAYWGNSWDTRQMFF.

This clone was counted only a few times. Only one base separates this from a far larger clonotype, so it likely reflects a read error. The sample has other DNA sequences that encode this CDR3 too. The rearrangement joins TRDV2 to TRDJ3, with 10 bases that match TRDD3. V trimming: 3 bases; J trimming: 0 bases; junction bases outside the gene matches: 13. CDR3 length: 21 amino acids. Germline values: CDR1 GEAIGNYY, CDR2 EKD. The CDR3 loop reads CACDAYWGIPLSSWDTRQMFF. The CDR3 DNA reads TGTGCCTGTGACGCGTACTGGGGGATCCCCCTTAGCTCCTGGGACACCCGACAGATGTTTTTC.

On this clone itself: A single base is all that separates this from a far larger clone, so a read error is likely. The J gene call is TRDJ1, but no V gene call exists; the listed D gene, TRDD3, was not tested against the DNA. This CDR3 comprises 16 residues. The CDR3 DNA sequence: TGTGCCTGTGACACTGTGGGTACTGGGGGATACGGACAACTCATCTTT. It is translated as CACDTVGTGGYGQLIF.

A note on this clone: Since a far larger clone is one base different, this is likely a read error. Other DNA sequences within the sample encode an identical CDR3. The chain joins TRDV2 to TRDJ3; 7 nucleotides align to TRDD3. In the absence of a J gene in TCRdb, the DNA was matched to germline to assign it here. The CDR3 extends over 19 amino acids. The germline CDR1 and CDR2 sequences are GEAIGNYY and EKD. The V and J ends lost 0 bases and 0 bases, in that order; junction bases with no gene match: 7. DNA for the CDR3: TGTGCCTGTGACACCGTACTAGGGGATAGCTCCTGGGACACCCGACAGATGTTTTTC. This gives the protein CACDTVLGDSSWDTRQMFF.

A word on this clone: TCRdb's protein for this DNA is that of a much larger clone and differs from the translation at residue 19, likely a read error; the protein shown is the DNA translation. The V gene call is TRDV2, and the J gene call is absent; the D segment call TRDD3 is taken from the table without a DNA check. The CDR3 has 21 amino acids. CDR1 is GEAIGNYY and CDR2 is EKD in the germline V gene. The CDR3 is CACDASWGIPQSSWDTRQVFF. The DNA for the CDR3 is TGTGCCTGTGACGCGTCCTGGGGGATACCTCAAAGCTCCTGGGACACCCGACAGGTGTTTTTC.

As regards this clone: A far larger clone lies a single base away; this is likely a read error. This sequence joins TRDV2 and TRDJ3; 12 bases map to TRDD3. Germline values: CDR1 GEAIGNYY, CDR2 EKD. This CDR3 is built from 21 residues. The CDR3, as DNA: TGTGCCTGTGACGCGTACTGGGGGATACCCCTTAGCTCCTGGGACACCCGACAGATATTTTTC. Amino acid sequence: CACDAYWGIPLSSWDTRQIFF.

This clone was counted between two and nine times. A far larger clone is one base from this, pointing to a likely read error. The gene calls are TRDV2 and TRDJ3, with 7 bases identical to TRDD3. In the absence of a J gene in TCRdb, the DNA was matched to germline to assign it here. This CDR3 is built from 19 residues. CDR1 is GEAIGNYY, CDR2 EKD, per germline. Here the CDR3 reads CACDTAYWGNSWDPRQMFF. CDR3 coding DNA: TGTGCCTGTGACACCGCTTATTGGGGGAACTCCTGGGACCCCCGACAGATGTTTTTC.

With regard to this clone: A read error likely explains why the TCRdb protein, taken from a much larger clone, differs from this DNA's translation at residue 16; the protein shown is translated from the DNA. The chain employs TRDV2 and TRDJ3; 7 bases are a match to TRDD3. The J gene, left out of TCRdb, was set here by checking the DNA against germline. The CDR3 is made up of 19 amino acids. The germline gives CDR1 GEAIGNYY, CDR2 EKD. CDR3 residues: CACDTAYWGNSWDTRKMFF. CDR3 bases: TGTGCCTGTGACACCGCTTATTGGGGGAACTCCTGGGACACCCGAAAGATGTTTTTC.